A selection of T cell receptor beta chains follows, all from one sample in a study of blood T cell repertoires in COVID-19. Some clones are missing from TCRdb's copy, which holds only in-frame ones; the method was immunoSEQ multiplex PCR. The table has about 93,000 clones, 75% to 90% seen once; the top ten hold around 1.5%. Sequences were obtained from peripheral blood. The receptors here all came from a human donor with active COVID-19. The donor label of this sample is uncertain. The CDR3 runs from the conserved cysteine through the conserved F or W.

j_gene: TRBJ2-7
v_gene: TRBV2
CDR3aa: CASRSSYEQYF

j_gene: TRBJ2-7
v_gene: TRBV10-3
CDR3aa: CAISNQGGAYEQYF

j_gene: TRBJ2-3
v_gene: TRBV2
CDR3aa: CARRGGGPDTQYF

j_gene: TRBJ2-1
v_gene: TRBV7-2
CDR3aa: CASSLAQGLHNEQFF

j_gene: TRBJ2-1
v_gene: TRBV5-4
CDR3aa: CASSGSGGAINEQFF

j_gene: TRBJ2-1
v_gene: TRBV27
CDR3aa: CASSQGSFDEQFF

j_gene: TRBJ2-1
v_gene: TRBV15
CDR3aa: CATSRPTSGGFSYNEQFF

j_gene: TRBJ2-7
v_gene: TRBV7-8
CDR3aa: CASSLPDRGVYEQYF

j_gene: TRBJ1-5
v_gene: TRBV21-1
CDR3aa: CASSKEGLGNQPQHF

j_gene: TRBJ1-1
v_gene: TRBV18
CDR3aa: CASSHADSMNTEAFF

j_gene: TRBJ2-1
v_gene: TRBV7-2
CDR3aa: CASSLAPGASGGRNEQFF

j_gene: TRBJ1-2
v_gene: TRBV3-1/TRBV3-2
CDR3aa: CASSQPRVGYTF

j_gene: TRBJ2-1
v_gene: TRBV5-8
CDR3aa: CASSLTGTGVGYNEQFF

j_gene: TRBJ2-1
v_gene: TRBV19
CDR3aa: CASRPPGGAVVEQFF

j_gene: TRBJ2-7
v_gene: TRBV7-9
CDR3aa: CASSGTGRIYEQYF

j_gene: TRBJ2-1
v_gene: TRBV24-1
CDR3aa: CATSDFRVNNEQFF

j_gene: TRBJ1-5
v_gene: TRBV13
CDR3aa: CASSTRRARQPQHF

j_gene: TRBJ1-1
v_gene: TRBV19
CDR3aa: CASSAGGWLNTEAFF

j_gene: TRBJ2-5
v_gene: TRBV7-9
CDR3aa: CASSFGGTQYF

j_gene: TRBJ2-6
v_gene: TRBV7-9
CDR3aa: CASSSTSSGANVLTF

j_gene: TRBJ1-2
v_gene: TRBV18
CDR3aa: CASSQQEPRNYGYTF

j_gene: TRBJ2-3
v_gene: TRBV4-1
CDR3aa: CASSPLAGATDTQYF

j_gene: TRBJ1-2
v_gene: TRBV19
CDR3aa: CASSIVLQGNYGYTF

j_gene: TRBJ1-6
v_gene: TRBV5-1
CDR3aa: CASRDSNSPLHF

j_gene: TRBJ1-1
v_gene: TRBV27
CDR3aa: CASSRDRGSRAFF

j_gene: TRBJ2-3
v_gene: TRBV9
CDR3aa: CASSSSGGRSDTQYF

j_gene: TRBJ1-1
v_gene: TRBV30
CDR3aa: CACLPAGGGLINTEAFF

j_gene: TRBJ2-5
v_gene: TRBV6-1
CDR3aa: CASSDGTRAIYF

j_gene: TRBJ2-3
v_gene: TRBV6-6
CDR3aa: CASSRGTSGYTDTQYF

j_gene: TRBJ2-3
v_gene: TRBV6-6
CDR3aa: CASSYSASGGDTQYF

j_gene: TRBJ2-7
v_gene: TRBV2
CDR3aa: CASSEVVARSSYEQYF

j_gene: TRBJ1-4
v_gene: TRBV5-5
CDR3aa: CASSLGTYSRNEKLFF

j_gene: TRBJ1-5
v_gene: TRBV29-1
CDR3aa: CSVGAGSNQPQHF

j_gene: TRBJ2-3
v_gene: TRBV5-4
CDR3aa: CASSLGAGRKTDTQYF

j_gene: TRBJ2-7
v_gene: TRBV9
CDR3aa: CASSVAAITGPSYEQYF

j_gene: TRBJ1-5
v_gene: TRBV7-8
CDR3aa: CASSLSPGNQPQHF

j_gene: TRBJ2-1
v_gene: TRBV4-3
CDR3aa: CASSDRIGSEQFF

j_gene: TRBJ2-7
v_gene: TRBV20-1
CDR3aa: CSASPRDTEQYF

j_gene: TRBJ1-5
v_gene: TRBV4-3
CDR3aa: CASSQETGDSNQPQHF

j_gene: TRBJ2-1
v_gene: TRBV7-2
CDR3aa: CASSSGTSSYNEQFF

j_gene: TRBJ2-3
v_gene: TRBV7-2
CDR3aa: CASSSEAGGTDTQYF

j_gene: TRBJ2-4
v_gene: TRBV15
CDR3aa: CATSRDQEGANIQYF

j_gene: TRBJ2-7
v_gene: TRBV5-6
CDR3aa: CASRAGTGGDEQYF

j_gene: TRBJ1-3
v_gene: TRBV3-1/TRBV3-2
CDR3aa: CASSQNRGNTIYF

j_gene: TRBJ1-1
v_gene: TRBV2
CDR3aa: CASVMDSLNTEAFF

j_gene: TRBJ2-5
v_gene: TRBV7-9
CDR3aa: CASSKYREETQYF

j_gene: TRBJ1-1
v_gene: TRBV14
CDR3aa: CASSARQGPNTEAFF

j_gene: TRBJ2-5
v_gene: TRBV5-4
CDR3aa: CASSLPGQGALETQYF

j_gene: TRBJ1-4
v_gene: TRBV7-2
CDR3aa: CASSLPGAGGNEKLFF

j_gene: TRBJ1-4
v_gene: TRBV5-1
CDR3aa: CASSLGSYRGVEKLFF

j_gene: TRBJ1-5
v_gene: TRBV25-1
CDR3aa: CASSELDRPNQPQHF

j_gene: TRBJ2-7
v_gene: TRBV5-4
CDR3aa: CASTPGQGYEQYF

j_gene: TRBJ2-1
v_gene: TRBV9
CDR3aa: CASSLKTSGGAGYNEQFF